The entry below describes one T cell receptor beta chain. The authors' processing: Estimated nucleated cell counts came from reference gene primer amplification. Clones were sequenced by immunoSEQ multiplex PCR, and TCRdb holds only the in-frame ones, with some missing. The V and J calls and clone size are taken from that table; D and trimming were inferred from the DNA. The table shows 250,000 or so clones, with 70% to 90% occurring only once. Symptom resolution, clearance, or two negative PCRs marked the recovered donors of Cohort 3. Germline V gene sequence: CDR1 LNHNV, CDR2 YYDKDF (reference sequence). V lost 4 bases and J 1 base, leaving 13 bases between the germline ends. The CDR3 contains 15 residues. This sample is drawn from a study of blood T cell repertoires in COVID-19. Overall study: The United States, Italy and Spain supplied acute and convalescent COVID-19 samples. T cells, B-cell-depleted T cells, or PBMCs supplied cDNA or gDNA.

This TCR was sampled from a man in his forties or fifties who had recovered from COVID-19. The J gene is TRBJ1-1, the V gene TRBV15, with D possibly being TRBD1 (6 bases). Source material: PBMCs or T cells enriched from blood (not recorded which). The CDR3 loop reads CATSTFATGNTEAFF. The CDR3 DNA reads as TGTGCCACCAGCACATTCGCGACAGGGAACACTGAAGCTTTCTTT.